The present T cell receptor (beta chain) was sequenced within a study of blood T cell repertoires in COVID-19. Trimming cost V 4 bases and J 5 bases, with 13 bases left between them. Germline V gene sequence: CDR1 ENHRY, CDR2 SYGVKD. The CDR3 has 14 residues. Method: immunoSEQ multiplex PCR; TCRdb's copy keeps in-frame clones and lacks some. The sample has about 400,000 clones, about 90% seen once. The origin of this receptor is a man aged 40-49 years with acute or convalescent COVID-19. The material sequenced was peripheral blood. The V call is TRBV10-3, the J call TRBJ2-3, with D perhaps TRBD2 (5 bases). For the CDR3, the DNA is TGTGCCATCAGTGCAGTAGTTCGGGGAGATACGCAGTATTTT. Translation gives CAISAVVRGDTQYF.